Presented here are 17 T cell receptor beta chains from one specimen sequenced in a study of blood T cell repertoires in COVID-19. Profiling relied on immunoSEQ multiplex PCR, and the TCRdb table lists in-frame clones only, not all of them. This sample has tens of thousands of clones; about nine tenths occur once, and the top ten carry 6.6%. Sequences were obtained from peripheral blood. These receptors all come from a man aged 50-60 years with active COVID-19.

The chain links TRBV5-1 to TRBJ1-4; weak D call: TRBD1 (6 bases). Germline CDR1 and CDR2: SGHRS and YFSETQ. CDR3 size: 13 residues. The germline V and J ends were trimmed by 6 bases and 6 bases, with 12 bases remaining between them. CDR3 DNA: TGCGCCAGCACCGCGGGGGCTGATGAAAAACTGTTTTTT. As protein: CASTAGADEKLFF.

This clone was seen a few times. J is TRBJ2-7 and V is TRBV7-9; D perhaps matches TRBD1 (5 bases). This CDR3 region has 16 residues. Germline values: CDR1 SEHNR, CDR2 FQNEAQ (reference sequence). V was trimmed by 1 base and J by 2 bases, leaving 15 bases between them. The CDR3 region is CASSLDLGLATYEQYF. CDR3 bases: TGTGCCAGCAGCTTAGATCTGGGGCTCGCGACCTACGAGCAGTACTTC.

The DNA for the CDR3 is TGTGCCAGCAGTGACACCCGGATCAGGGATGAGCAGTTCTTC. Its translation: CASSDTRIRDEQFF. This rearrangement joins TRBV2 to TRBJ2-1; D perhaps matches TRBD1 (5 bases). V gave up 3 bases and J gave up 8 bases, with 14 bases separating them. CDR3 size: 14 residues. Germline V gene data show CDR1 as SNHLY and CDR2 as FYNNEI.

The chain carries TRBV18 and TRBJ1-1; no definite D call. Trimming stripped 0 bases from V and 1 base from J, with 6 bases between. CDR3 length: 14 amino acids. Germline lookup yields CDR1 KGHSH and CDR2 LQKENI. The CDR3 DNA reads as TGTGCCAGCTCACCACCGGCAGGGAACACTGAAGCTTTCTTT. Its translation: CASSPPAGNTEAFF.

This chain connects TRBV9 to TRBJ2-4, with a tentative D call TRBD2 (5 bases). Germline lookup yields CDR1 SGDLS and CDR2 YYNGEE. This CDR3 region has 15 residues. V was cut by 2 bases and J by 6 bases, with 15 bases left in between. The CDR3 DNA sequence: TGTGCCAGCAGCGTCACCGGGTCCGGAGGAAACATTCAGTACTTC. It yields the protein CASSVTGSGGNIQYF. Supplemented by reference TRBV9 and TRBJ2-4, the full variable domain reads DSGVTQTPKHLITATGQRVTLRCSPRSGDLSVYWYQQSLDQGLQFLIQYYNGEERAKGNILERFSAQQFPDLHSELNLSSLELGDSALYFCASSVTGSGGNIQYFGAGTRLSVL.

This clone was observed a single time. The rearrangement uses TRBV27 and TRBJ2-7, with 10 bases that match TRBD2. Germline CDR1 is MNHEY and CDR2 is SMNVEV (reference sequence). This CDR3 contains 16 residues. Germline trimming cut 4 bases from V and 3 bases from J; bases unmatched to any gene: 9. This CDR3 is CASSSWSSGSNYEQYF. The CDR3, as DNA: TGTGCCAGCAGTTCCTGGTCTAGCGGGAGTAACTACGAGCAGTACTTC.

The rearrangement uses TRBV27 and TRBJ1-6, with D possibly TRBD1 on 5 matching bases. Trimming pared 6 bases from V and 10 bases from J, leaving 13 bases between. Per the germline V gene, CDR1 is MNHEY and CDR2 is SMNVEV (reference sequence). The CDR3 runs to 13 residues. The CDR3 DNA reads as TGTGCCAGCAGCCCGACAGTAGGGTCACCCCTCCACTTT. Amino acids: CASSPTVGSPLHF.

The gene calls are TRBV5-1 and TRBJ2-7; TRBD1 matches 10 bases. Trimming cost V 4 bases and J 5 bases; bases outside gene matches: 9. CDR3 length equals 15 residues. The germline gives CDR1 SGHRS, CDR2 YFSETQ. The CDR3 DNA reads as TGCGCCAGCAGCCCGACAGGGGGCGAGAGGAACGAGCAGTACTTC. Residues: CASSPTGGERNEQYF.

This chain links TRBV7-6 with TRBJ2-5; D uncertain. The CDR3 loop spans 11 amino acids. From germline, CDR1 is SGHVS and CDR2 FNYEAQ. The V end lost 3 bases, the J end lost 5 bases, and 4 bases lay between the germline ends. DNA of the CDR3: TGTGCCAGCAGCTTCTTCGAGACCCAGTACTTC. This gives the protein CASSFFETQYF.

The rearrangement uses TRBV27 and TRBJ2-7, with 7 nucleotides matching TRBD1. V lost 6 bases, J lost 6 bases, and 20 bases stayed unmatched. This CDR3 has 17 amino acids. Germline V gives CDR1 MNHEY, CDR2 SMNVEV (reference sequence). The CDR3 DNA reads TGTGCCAGCAGCCCGGATCACCGGGACAGTAGGCATTCCGAGCAGTACTTC. It specifies CASSPDHRDSRHSEQYF.

This clone occurred once. The chain is built from TRBV30 and TRBJ2-2; the D gene is possibly TRBD2 (6 bases). Germline assignment: CDR1 GTSNPN and CDR2 SVGIG (reference sequence). This CDR3 has 14 amino acids. Trimming shortened V by 5 bases and J by 7 bases, and 17 bases separated the two germline ends. The CDR3 loop is CAWERLGVGGELFF. DNA for the CDR3: TGTGCCTGGGAGAGACTAGGGGTTGGCGGGGAGCTGTTTTTT.

The J gene is TRBJ1-5, the V gene TRBV28; a weak D match, TRBD1 (5 bases). Trimming removed 5 bases at V and 3 bases at J, with 8 bases between. The CDR3 consists of 13 residues. Per germline, CDR1 MDHEN and CDR2 SYDVKM. The CDR3 nucleotides read TGTGCCAGCAGTAGGGGTAACAATCAGCCCCAGCATTTT. This sequence encodes CASSRGNNQPQHF.

The V call is TRBV2, the J call TRBJ2-3; D is perhaps TRBD2 (7 bases). Between the trimmed V and J ends, which lost 7 bases and 0 bases, there was a span of 20 bases. CDR1 is SNHLY, CDR2 FYNNEI, per germline. CDR3 size: 17 residues. The CDR3 bases are TGTGCCAGCAAGGGGGGGGTAACTTTCTATAGCACAGATACGCAGTATTTT. It encodes CASKGGVTFYSTDTQYF.

V and J are TRBV5-6 and TRBJ2-1; D gene ambiguous. The V gene's germline CDR1 is SGHDT and CDR2 YYEEEE. V gave up 6 bases and J gave up 9 bases, with 13 bases separating them. The length of the CDR3 is 12 residues. CDR3 region: CASTTLESEQFF. In nucleotides, the CDR3 is TGTGCCAGCACTACGCTAGAGAGTGAGCAGTTCTTC.

The V gene is TRBV6-5, the J gene TRBJ2-7; no firm D call. Per the germline V gene, CDR1 is MNHEY and CDR2 is SVGAGI. The CDR3 covers 14 residues. The V and J ends lost 5 bases and 3 bases respectively, with 14 bases between them. The CDR3 DNA follows: TGTGCCAGCAGTCCCGGGTCATTTCGCTACGAGCAGTACTTC. Its protein is CASSPGSFRYEQYF.

CDR3 DNA: TGTGCCAGCAGTGACTCACCGGGACAGTCTATCTATGGCTACACCTTC. Amino acid sequence: CASSDSPGQSIYGYTF. The chain joins TRBV6-4 to TRBJ1-2, with 7 bases fitting TRBD1. This CDR3 comprises 16 residues. Germline V gives CDR1 MRHNA, CDR2 SNTAGT. The trim removed 0 bases at V and 4 bases at J, leaving 8 bases unmatched.

Here the CDR3 DNA reads TGTGCCAGCAGTAGTAAACTAGAATTCTCCTACGAGCAGTACTTC. Its translation is CASSSKLEFSYEQYF. The V call is TRBV28, the J call TRBJ2-7, with D perhaps matching TRBD2 (5 bases). CDR1 and CDR2 (germline): MDHEN, SYDVKM. This CDR3 has 15 amino acids. V was clipped by 5 bases and J by 0 bases, with 14 bases between them.